Listed here are 15 T cell receptor beta chains from one sample, sequenced in a study of T cells in Graves' hyperthyroidism and ophthalmopathy. Regions amplified from RNA transcripts were the TCR beta CDR3 regions. An initial round of RT-PCR targeting the TCR CDR3 relied on the HTBI primer set. TCRdb re-analysed the multiplex PCR reads in MiXCR, keeping a single row per CDR3 protein. The sample holds about half a million distinct CDR3 sequences, roughly 20% seen once. The sample consisted of blood. These receptors were obtained from a man aged 18-30 years with Graves' hyperthyroidism.

J is TRBJ1-5 and V is TRBV12-3 or TRBV12-4; 7 bases are shared with TRBD1. The CDR3 runs 14 residues. Trimming removed 6 bases from V and 5 bases from J; junction bases left unmatched: 7. This chain's CDR3 is CASSVNRGHQPQHF. DNA for the CDR3: TGTGCCAGCAGCGTTAACAGGGGCCATCAGCCCCAGCATTTT.

This clonotype was seen at least ten times. The chain joins TRBV28 to TRBJ1-2; D is undetermined. This CDR3 is built from 12 residues. From germline, CDR1 is MDHEN and CDR2 SYDVKM. The V and J ends lost 5 bases and 3 bases respectively, with 7 bases between them. The CDR3 spells CASSGLYYGYTF. The CDR3, as DNA: TGTGCCAGCAGTGGGCTGTACTATGGCTACACCTTC.

Ten or more counts support this clonotype. This chain joins TRBV7-9 and TRBJ2-7; 9 nucleotides match TRBD1. Germline CDR1 is SEHNR and CDR2 is FQNEAQ (reference sequence). V shed 4 bases and J 3 bases; nucleotides not matched to a gene: 4. This CDR3 region has 14 residues. DNA of the CDR3: TGTGCCAGCAGCTCGGGACAGGGTAACTACGAGCAGTACTTC. Protein product: CASSSGQGNYEQYF.

The chain employs TRBV20-1 and TRBJ2-7, with 16 bases identical to TRBD2. Germline values: CDR1 DFQATT, CDR2 SNEGSKA (reference sequence). The ends lost 1 base at V and 2 bases at J; junction bases unmatched: 8. This CDR3 comprises 18 residues. CDR3: CSARGGPGTSGGAYEQYF. In DNA form, the CDR3 reads TGCAGTGCTAGAGGGGGGCCCGGGACTAGCGGGGGGGCCTACGAGCAGTACTTC.

This clonotype has more than one count but fewer than ten. The chain uses TRBV5-4 and TRBJ1-1, with D possibly being TRBD1 (5 bases). Germline loops: CDR1 SGHNT, CDR2 YYREEE (reference sequence). The CDR3 consists of 15 residues. V shed 1 base and J shed 5 bases, with 15 bases lying between them. The CDR3 loop reads CASSLRSYRTTEAFF. The CDR3 bases are TGTGCCAGCAGCTTGCGAAGTTACAGGACTACTGAAGCTTTCTTT. The full variable domain, its missing parts supplied by reference TRBV5-4 and TRBJ1-1, is ETGVTQSPTHLIKTRGQQVTLRCSSQSGHNTVSWYQQALGQGPQFIFQYYREEENGRGNFPPRFSGLQFPNYSSELNVNALELDDSALYLCASSLRSYRTTEAFFGQGTRLTVV.

This chain's CDR3 is CASSFADSIYEQYF. As DNA, the CDR3 is TGTGCCAGCAGTTTTGCAGATTCCATTTACGAGCAGTACTTC. The gene calls are TRBV27 and TRBJ2-7; D gene uncertain. This CDR3 region has 14 residues. CDR1 and CDR2 (germline): MNHEY, SMNVEV (reference sequence). V was pared by 3 bases and J by 4 bases, with 13 bases between.

This clonotype occurred once. A clone one base away is much larger, so this may be a read error. The chain has TRBV29-1 and TRBJ1-1, with 10 nucleotides matching TRBD1. CDR3 length: 14 residues. The V gene's germline CDR1 is SQVTM and CDR2 ANQGSEA. The CDR3, as DNA: TGCAGCGTGCTAGGGGACAGGGGAAACACTGAAGCTTGCTTT. As protein: CSVLGDRGNTEACF.

This clonotype was counted only a few times. The chain combines TRBV28 with TRBJ2-7, with TRBD1 matching over 8 bases. The CDR3 extends over 15 amino acids. The germline V gene has CDR1 MDHEN and CDR2 SYDVKM. The V segment lost 3 bases and the J segment 3 bases; nucleotides outside the gene matches: 7. CDR3 residues: CASSFTQGAFYEQYF. The CDR3 DNA follows: TGTGCCAGCAGTTTTACGCAGGGGGCTTTCTACGAGCAGTACTTC.

This clonotype was seen many times. The J gene is TRBJ1-2, the V gene TRBV6-1; no clear D gene. CDR1 and CDR2 from the germline V gene are MNHNS and SASEGT. This CDR3 comprises 12 residues. The ends were cut back, 4 bases at V and 5 bases at J, with 8 bases in the middle. CDR3 residues: CASSASQYGYTF. For the CDR3, the DNA is TGTGCCAGCAGTGCAAGCCAGTATGGCTACACCTTC.

This chain links TRBV5-4 with TRBJ2-6; maybe TRBD1 (6 bases). CDR3 length: 19 residues. Trimming shortened V by 3 bases and J by 0 bases, and 19 bases separated the two germline ends. Germline values: CDR1 SGHNT, CDR2 YYREEE (reference sequence). DNA of the CDR3: TGTGCCAGCAGCTCGCAGGGGCCGACGAGTATCTCTGGGGCCAACGTCCTGACTTTC. Its protein is CASSSQGPTSISGANVLTF.

This clonotype has a count of ten or more. The V and J genes are TRBV24-1 and TRBJ1-5; D is unresolved. CDR1 and CDR2 from the germline V gene are KGHDR and SFDVKD. The CDR3 has 15 residues. Trimming took 5 bases from V and 0 from J, leaving 10 bases between them. CDR3 residues: CATSALGDSNQPQHF. The CDR3 DNA follows: TGTGCCACCAGTGCGCTTGGTGATAGCAATCAGCCCCAGCATTTT.

This clonotype was counted between two and nine times. The chain uses TRBV7-9 and TRBJ1-2; possibly TRBD1 for D (5 bases). CDR1 is SEHNR and CDR2 is FQNEAQ in the germline V gene (reference sequence). Trimming took off 4 bases at V and 6 bases at J, with 18 bases between the two ends. This CDR3 comprises 15 residues. Here the CDR3 DNA reads TGTGCCAGCAGCTACGCGACAAGGGGCGAAGATGGCTACACCTTC. This translates into CASSYATRGEDGYTF.

Many counts were recorded for this clonotype. The chain uses TRBV6-5 and TRBJ1-2, with no clear D. Looked up from germline, CDR1 is MNHEY and CDR2 is SVGAGI. V shed 0 bases and J shed 3 bases, with 14 bases lying between them. The CDR3 is 16 amino acids. The CDR3 here is CASSYSVPLDDYGYTF. CDR3 coding DNA: TGTGCCAGCAGTTACTCTGTCCCTCTGGACGACTATGGCTACACCTTC.

This clonotype was detected many times. This sequence joins TRBV28 and TRBJ2-7; 10 bases fit TRBD2. The V and J ends lost 3 bases and 3 bases, in that order; junction bases with no gene match: 5. The CDR3 consists of 15 residues. The germline V gene encodes CDR1 MDHEN and CDR2 SYDVKM. CDR3 coding DNA: TGTGCCAGCAGTTTGCCTAGCGGGAGTTTCTACGAGCAGTACTTC. Protein product: CASSLPSGSFYEQYF.

In this sample, this clonotype turned up many times. V gene TRBV12-3 or TRBV12-4 combines with J gene TRBJ1-2, with unresolved D. Trimming left V 1 base short and J 1 base short, with 4 bases between. The CDR3 consists of 13 residues. CDR3 residues: CASSLVSNYGYTF. CDR3 DNA: TGTGCCAGCAGTTTAGTCAGTAACTATGGCTACACCTTC.